The entry below describes one T cell receptor (beta chain). This sample is part of a study of control samples from healthy donors and cancer patients. TCRdb's table, derived via immunoSEQ multiplex PCR, lists solely in-frame clones and lacks some. Here the sample spans around 130,000 clones, 85% to 95% being singletons. Germline V gene data show CDR1 as SGHKS and CDR2 as YYEKEE (reference sequence). This CDR3 contains 14 residues. Trimming shortened V by 2 bases and J by 7 bases, and 13 bases separated the two germline ends. Sequencing used PBMCs. This TCR came from a man between 50 and 59 years old with head and neck cancer. The chain employs TRBV5-5 and TRBJ2-1; tentatively, D is TRBD1 (6 bases). The CDR3 region is CASSLNYRVNEQFF. CDR3 sequence (DNA): TGTGCCAGCAGCTTAAATTACAGGGTAAATGAGCAGTTCTTC.